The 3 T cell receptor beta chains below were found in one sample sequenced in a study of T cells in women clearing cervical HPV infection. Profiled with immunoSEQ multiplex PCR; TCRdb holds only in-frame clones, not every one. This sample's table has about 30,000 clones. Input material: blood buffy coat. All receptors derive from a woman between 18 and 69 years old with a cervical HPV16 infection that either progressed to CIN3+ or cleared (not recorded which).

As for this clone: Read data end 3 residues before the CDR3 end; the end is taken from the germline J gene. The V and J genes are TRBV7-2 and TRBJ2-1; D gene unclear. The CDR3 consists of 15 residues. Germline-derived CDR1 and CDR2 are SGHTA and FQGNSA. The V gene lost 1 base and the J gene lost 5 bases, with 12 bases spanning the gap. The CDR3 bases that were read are TGTGCCAGCAGCTTAGGCCTCCTACCGAACAATGAG. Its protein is CASSLGLLPNNE. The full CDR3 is CASSLGLLPNNEQFF.

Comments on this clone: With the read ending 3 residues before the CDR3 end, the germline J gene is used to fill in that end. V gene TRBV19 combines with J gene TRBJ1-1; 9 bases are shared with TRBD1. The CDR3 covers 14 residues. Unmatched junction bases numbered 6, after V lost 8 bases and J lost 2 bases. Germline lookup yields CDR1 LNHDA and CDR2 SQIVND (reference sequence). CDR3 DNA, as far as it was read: TGTGCCAGTGGGAAGGACAGGGGTAACACTGAA. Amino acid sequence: CASGKDRGNTE. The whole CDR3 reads CASGKDRGNTEAFF.

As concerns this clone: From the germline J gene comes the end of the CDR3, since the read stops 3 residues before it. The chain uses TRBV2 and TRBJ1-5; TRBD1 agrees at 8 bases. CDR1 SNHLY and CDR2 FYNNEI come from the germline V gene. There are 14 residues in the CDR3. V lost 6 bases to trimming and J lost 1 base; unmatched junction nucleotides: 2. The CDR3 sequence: CASSRDRSNQPQHF. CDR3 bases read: TGTGCCAGCAGCCGGGACAGGAGCAATCAGCCC.